This T cell receptor (beta chain) is drawn from a study of blood T cell repertoires in COVID-19. Germline V CDR1 and CDR2: SGHNT, YYREEE (reference sequence). Trimming took 0 bases from V and 7 from J; bases not matched to a gene: 4. This CDR3 is built from 15 residues. The data were produced by immunoSEQ multiplex PCR, yet TCRdb's version contains in-frame clones alone and is incomplete. The repertoire holds some 100,000 clones, 75% to 85% seen once, with less than 11% in the top ten. Input material: peripheral blood. The source of this sequence is a human donor in a cohort sampled during active COVID-19. This sequence joins TRBV5-4 and TRBJ1-6; 7 bases match TRBD1. The CDR3 protein is CASSLARGNNSPLHF. In DNA, the CDR3 is TGTGCCAGCAGCTTGGCCAGGGGGAACAATTCACCCCTCCACTTT.